Listed here are 2 T cell receptor beta chains from one sample, sequenced in a study of cytomegalovirus exposure and HLA in healthy donors. The PCR was carried out with 60 Vbeta primers and 13 Jbeta primers. The method was immunoSEQ multiplex PCR; TCRdb's version includes in-frame clones alone and lacks a portion of them. The sample contains 170,000 or so clones, 80% of which appear only once. Sequences were obtained from PBMCs. The receptor set was obtained from a man aged 35 to 55 in good health and CMV-seronegative.

The CDR3 bases are TGTGCCAGCAGCTTAACTAGCGCTAACAATGAGCAGTTCTTC. It codes for CASSLTSANNEQFF. J is TRBJ2-1 and V is TRBV11-2; 7 nucleotides match TRBD2. Trimming at V came to 2 bases and at J to 5 bases, leaving 3 bases not matched to a gene. CDR1 SGHAT and CDR2 FQNNGV come from the germline V gene. The CDR3 spans 14 residues.

The chain recombines TRBV5-1 with TRBJ2-2; 9 nucleotides match TRBD1. The germline V gene encodes CDR1 SGHRS and CDR2 YFSETQ. V was pared by 3 bases and J by 4 bases, with 7 bases of the junction left unmatched. The CDR3 loop spans 16 amino acids. CDR3 region: CASSSGQGRGTGELFF. CDR3 in DNA: TGCGCCAGCAGCTCGGGACAGGGACGGGGCACCGGGGAGCTGTTTTTT.